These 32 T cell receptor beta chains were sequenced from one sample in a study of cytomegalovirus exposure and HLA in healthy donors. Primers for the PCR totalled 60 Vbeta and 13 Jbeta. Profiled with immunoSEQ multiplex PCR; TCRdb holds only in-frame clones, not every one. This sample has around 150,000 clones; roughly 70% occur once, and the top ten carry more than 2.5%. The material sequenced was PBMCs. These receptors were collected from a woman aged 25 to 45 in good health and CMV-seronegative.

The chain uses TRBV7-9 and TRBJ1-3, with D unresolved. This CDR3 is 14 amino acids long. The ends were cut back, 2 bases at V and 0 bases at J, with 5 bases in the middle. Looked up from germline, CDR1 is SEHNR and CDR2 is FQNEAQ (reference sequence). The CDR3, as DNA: TGTGCCAGCAGCTTAACAGACTCTGGAAACACCATATATTTT. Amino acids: CASSLTDSGNTIYF.

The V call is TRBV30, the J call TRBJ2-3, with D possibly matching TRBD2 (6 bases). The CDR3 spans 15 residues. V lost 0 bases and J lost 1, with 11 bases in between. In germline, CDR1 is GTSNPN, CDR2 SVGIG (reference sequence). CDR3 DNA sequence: TGTGCCTGGAGTGTACGACTAGTGGGCACAGATACGCAGTATTTT. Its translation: CAWSVRLVGTDTQYF. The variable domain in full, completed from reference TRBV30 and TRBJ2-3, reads SQTIHQWPATLVQPVGSPLSLECTVEGTSNPNLYWYRQAAGRGLQLLFYSVGIGQISSEVPQNLSASRPQDRQFILSSKKLLLSDSGFYLCAWSVRLVGTDTQYFGPGTRLTVL.

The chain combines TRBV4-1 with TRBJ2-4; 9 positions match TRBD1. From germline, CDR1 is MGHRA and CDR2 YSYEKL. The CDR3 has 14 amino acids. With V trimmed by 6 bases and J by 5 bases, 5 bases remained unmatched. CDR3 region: CASRATGGENIQYF. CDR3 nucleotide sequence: TGCGCCAGCAGAGCTACAGGGGGCGAAAACATTCAGTACTTC.

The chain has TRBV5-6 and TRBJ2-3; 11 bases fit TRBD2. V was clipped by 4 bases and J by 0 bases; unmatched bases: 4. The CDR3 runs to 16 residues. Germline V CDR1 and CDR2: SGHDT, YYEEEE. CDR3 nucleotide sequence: TGTGCCAGCAGCAAGAGACTAGCGGGAAGCACAGATACGCAGTATTTT. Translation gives CASSKRLAGSTDTQYF. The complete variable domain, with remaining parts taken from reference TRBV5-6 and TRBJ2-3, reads DAGVTQSPTHLIKTRGQQVTLRCSPKSGHDTVSWYQQALGQGPQFIFQYYEEEERQRGNFPDRFSGHQFPNYSSELNVNALLLGDSALYLCASSKRLAGSTDTQYFGPGTRLTVL.

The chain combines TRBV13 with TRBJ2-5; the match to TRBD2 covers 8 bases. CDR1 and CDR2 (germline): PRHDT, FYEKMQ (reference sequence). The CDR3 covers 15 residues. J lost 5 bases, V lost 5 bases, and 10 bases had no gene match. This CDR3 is CASSPIPGGHETQYF. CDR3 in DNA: TGTGCCAGCAGCCCCATCCCGGGGGGGCATGAGACCCAGTACTTC.

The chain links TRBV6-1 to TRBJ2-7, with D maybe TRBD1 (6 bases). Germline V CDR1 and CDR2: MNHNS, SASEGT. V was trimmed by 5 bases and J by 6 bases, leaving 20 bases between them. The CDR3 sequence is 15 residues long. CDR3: CASSLYRTQGTEQYF. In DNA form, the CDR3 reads TGTGCCAGCAGTCTGTACCGGACACAGGGTACCGAGCAGTACTTC.

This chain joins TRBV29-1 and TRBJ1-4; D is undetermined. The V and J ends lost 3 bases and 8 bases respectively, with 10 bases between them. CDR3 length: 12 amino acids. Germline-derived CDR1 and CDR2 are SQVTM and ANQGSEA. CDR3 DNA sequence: TGCAGCGTTGAGGACTCACGGGAAAAACTGTTTTTT. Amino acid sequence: CSVEDSREKLFF.

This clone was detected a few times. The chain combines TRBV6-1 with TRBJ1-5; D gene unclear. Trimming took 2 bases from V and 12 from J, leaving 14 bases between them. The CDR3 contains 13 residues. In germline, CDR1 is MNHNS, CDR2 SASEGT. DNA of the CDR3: TGTGCCAGCAGTGAAAGTTTCGGAGGACTCCAGCATTTT. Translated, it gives CASSESFGGLQHF.

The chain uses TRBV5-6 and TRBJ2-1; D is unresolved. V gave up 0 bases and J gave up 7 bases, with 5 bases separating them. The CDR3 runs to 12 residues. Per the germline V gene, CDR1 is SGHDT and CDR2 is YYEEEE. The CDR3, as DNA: TGTGCCAGCAGCTTGGTCCGGAATGAGCAGTTCTTC. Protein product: CASSLVRNEQFF. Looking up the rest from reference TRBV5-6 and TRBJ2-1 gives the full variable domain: DAGVTQSPTHLIKTRGQQVTLRCSPKSGHDTVSWYQQALGQGPQFIFQYYEEEERQRGNFPDRFSGHQFPNYSSELNVNALLLGDSALYLCASSLVRNEQFFGPGTRLTVL.

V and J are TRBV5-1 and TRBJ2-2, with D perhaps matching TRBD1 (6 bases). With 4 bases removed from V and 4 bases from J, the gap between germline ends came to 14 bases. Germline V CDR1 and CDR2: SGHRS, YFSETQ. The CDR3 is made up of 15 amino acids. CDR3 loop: CASSPGHSGTGELFF. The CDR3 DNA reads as TGCGCCAGCAGCCCGGGACATAGTGGCACCGGGGAGCTGTTTTTT.

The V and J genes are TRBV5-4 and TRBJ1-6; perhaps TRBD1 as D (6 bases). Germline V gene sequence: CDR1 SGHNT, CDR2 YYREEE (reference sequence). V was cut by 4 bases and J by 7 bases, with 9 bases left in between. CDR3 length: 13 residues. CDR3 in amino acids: CASSPRGNSPLHF. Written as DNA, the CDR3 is TGTGCCAGCAGCCCAAGGGGGAATTCACCCCTCCACTTT.

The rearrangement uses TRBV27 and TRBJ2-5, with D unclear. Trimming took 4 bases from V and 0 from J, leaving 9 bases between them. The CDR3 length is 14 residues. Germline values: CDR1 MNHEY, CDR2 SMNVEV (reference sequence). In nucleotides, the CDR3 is TGTGCCAGCAGTTCGACGGCGGACCAAGAGACCCAGTACTTC. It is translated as CASSSTADQETQYF.

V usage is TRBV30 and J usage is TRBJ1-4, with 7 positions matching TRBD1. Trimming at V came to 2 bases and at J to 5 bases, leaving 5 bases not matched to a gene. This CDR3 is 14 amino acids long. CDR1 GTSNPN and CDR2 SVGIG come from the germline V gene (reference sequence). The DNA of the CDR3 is TGTGCCTGGAGTACCGGGACAGAGAATGAAAAACTGTTTTTT. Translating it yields CAWSTGTENEKLFF. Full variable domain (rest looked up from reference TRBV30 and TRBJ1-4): SQTIHQWPATLVQPVGSPLSLECTVEGTSNPNLYWYRQAAGRGLQLLFYSVGIGQISSEVPQNLSASRPQDRQFILSSKKLLLSDSGFYLCAWSTGTENEKLFFGSGTQLSVL.

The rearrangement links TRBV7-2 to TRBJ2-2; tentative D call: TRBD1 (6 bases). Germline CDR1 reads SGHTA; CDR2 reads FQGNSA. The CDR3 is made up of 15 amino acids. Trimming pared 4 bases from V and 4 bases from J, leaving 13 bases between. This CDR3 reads CASSSRQGSTGELFF. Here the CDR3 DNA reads TGTGCCAGCAGCTCCCGTCAGGGGAGCACCGGGGAGCTGTTTTTT.

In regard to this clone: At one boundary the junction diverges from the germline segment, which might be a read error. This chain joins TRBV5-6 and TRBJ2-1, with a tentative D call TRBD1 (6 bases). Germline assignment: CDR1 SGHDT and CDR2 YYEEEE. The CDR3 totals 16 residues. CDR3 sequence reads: CAGSAQQGIGYNEQFF. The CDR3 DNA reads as TGTGCCGGCAGCGCACAACAGGGAATCGGCTACAATGAGCAGTTCTTC.

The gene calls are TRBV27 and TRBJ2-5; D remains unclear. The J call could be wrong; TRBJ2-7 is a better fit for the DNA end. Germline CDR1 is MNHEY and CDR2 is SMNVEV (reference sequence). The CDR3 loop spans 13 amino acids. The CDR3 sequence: CASSPLVSYEQYF. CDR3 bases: TGTGCCAGCAGTCCATTAGTAAGCTACGAGCAGTACTTC.

CDR3 bases: TGTGCCAGCAGCTCGGAGATCTCATCCTACAATGAGCAGTTCTTC. Its protein product is CASSSEISSYNEQFF. The V gene is TRBV28, the J gene TRBJ2-1, with D unclear. Germline V CDR1 and CDR2: MDHEN, SYDVKM. The ends were cut back, 6 bases at V and 1 base at J, with 13 bases in the middle. This CDR3 region has 15 residues.

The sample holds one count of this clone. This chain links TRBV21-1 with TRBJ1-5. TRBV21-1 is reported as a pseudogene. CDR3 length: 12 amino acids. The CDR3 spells CASSRRRQPQHF. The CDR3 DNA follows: TGTGCCAGCAGCCGCCGGCGGCAGCCCCAGCATTTT.

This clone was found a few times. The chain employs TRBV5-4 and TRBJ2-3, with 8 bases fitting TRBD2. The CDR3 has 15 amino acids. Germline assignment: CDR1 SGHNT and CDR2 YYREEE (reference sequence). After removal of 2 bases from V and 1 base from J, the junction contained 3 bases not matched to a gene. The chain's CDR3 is CASSFLAGGTDTQYF. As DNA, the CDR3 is TGTGCCAGCAGCTTCCTAGCGGGCGGCACAGATACGCAGTATTTT.

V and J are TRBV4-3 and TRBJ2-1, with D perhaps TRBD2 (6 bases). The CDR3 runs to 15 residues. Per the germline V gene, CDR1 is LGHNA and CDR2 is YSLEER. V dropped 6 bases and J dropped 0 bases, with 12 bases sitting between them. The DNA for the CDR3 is TGCGCCAGCAGAGTTAGCGGAAACTCCTACAATGAGCAGTTCTTC. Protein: CASRVSGNSYNEQFF.

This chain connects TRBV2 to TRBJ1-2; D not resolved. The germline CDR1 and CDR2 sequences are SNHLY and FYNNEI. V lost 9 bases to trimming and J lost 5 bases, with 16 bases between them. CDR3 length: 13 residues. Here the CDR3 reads CASADSGVYGYTF. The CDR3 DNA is TGTGCCAGTGCAGACTCTGGCGTTTATGGCTACACCTTC. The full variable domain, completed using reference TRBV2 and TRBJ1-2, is EPEVTQTPSHQVTQMGQEVILRCVPISNHLYFYWYRQILGQKVEFLVSFYNNEISEKSEIFDDQFSVERPDGSNFTLKIRSTKLEDSAMYFCASADSGVYGYTFGSGTRLTVV.

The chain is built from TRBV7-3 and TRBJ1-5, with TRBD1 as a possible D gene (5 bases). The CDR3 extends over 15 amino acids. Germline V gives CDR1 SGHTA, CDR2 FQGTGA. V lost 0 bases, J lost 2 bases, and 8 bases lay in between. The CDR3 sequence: CASSLTGGGNQPQHF. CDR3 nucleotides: TGTGCCAGCAGCTTAACAGGAGGGGGCAATCAGCCCCAGCATTTT.

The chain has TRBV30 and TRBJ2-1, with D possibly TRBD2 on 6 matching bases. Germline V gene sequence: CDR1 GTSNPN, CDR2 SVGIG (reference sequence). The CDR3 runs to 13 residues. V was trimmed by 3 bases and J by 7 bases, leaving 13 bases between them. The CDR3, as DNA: TGTGCCTGGAGAACGGGACTGGGGAATGAGCAGTTCTTC. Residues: CAWRTGLGNEQFF.

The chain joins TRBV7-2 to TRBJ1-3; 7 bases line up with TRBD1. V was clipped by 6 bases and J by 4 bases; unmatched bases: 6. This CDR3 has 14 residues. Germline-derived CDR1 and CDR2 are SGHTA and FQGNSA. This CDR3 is CASRRTGRGNTIYF. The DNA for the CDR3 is TGTGCCAGCAGACGGACAGGACGAGGAAACACCATATATTTT.

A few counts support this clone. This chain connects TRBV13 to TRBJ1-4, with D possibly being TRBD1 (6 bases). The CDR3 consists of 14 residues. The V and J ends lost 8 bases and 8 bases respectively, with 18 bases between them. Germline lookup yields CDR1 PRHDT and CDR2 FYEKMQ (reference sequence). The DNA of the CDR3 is TGTGCCAGCCTCTCTCGGGGGGCAAAAGAAAAACTGTTTTTT. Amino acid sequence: CASLSRGAKEKLFF.

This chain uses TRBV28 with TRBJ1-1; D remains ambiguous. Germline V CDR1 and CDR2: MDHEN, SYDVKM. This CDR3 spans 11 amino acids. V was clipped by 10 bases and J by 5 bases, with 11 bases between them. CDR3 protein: CAIGGGTEAFF. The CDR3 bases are TGTGCCATCGGTGGAGGGACTGAAGCTTTCTTT.

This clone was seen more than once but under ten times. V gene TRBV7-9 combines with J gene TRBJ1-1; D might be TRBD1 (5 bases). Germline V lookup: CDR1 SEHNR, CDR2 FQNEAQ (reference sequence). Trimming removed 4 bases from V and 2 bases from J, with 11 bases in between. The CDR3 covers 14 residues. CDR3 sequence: CASSSQGGNTEAFF. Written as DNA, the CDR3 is TGTGCCAGCAGCTCTCAGGGAGGTAACACTGAAGCTTTCTTT.

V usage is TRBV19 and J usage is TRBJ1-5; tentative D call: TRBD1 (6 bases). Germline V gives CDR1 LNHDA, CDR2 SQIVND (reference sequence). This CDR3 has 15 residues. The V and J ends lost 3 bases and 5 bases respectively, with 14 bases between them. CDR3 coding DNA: TGTGCCAGTAGTATTGAAGACAGGTTTCATCAGCCCCAGCATTTT. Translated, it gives CASSIEDRFHQPQHF.

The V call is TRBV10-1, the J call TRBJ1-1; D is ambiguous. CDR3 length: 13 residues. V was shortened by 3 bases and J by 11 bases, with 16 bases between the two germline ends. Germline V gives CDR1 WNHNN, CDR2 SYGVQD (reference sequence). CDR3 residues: CASSDTTPSEAFF. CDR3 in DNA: TGCGCCAGCAGTGATACAACTCCTAGCGAGGCTTTCTTT.

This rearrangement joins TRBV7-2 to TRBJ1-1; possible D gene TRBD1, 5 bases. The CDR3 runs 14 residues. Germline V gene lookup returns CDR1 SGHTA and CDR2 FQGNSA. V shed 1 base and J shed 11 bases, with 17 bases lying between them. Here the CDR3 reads CASSLGYGGGSAFF. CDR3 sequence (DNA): TGTGCCAGCAGCTTAGGGTATGGGGGAGGTTCCGCTTTCTTT.

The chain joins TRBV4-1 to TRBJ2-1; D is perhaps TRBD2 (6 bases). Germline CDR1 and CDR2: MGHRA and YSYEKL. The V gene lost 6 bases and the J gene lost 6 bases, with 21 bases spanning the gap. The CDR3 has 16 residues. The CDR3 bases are TGCGCCAGCAGTCGACTCAGAGTGACAGCGGGCAATGAGCAGTTCTTC. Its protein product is CASSRLRVTAGNEQFF.

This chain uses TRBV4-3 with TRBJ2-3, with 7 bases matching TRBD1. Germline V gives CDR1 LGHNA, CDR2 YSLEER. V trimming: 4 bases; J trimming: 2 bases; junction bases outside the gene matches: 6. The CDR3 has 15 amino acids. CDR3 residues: CASSLTGTDTDTQYF. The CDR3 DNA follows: TGCGCCAGCAGCCTCACCGGGACAGACACAGATACGCAGTATTTT.